The present entry profiles one TCR beta chain with its context. Germline lookup yields CDR1 SQVTM and CDR2 ANQGSEA. The CDR3 contains 14 residues. The V gene end was trimmed by 4 bases and the J gene end by 5 bases; junction bases not matched to a gene: 10. This specimen belongs to a study of CD8 T cells in Susac syndrome. On the study more broadly: The Susac syndrome patients that were sequenced included roughly 6 with active disease and under ten in remission.

Reverse transcription used about 0.5 to 1 ug RNA and random hexamers. The method of amplification for TCR beta CDR3 was immunoSEQ multiplex PCR, covering 54 Vbeta and 13 Jbeta. MiXCR, run by TCRdb on the immunoSEQ multiplex PCR reads, gives a single entry per CDR3 protein. The sample has about 100,000 distinct CDR3 sequences, around 96% seen once. TEMRA cells were FACS-enriched, while CD8+ and CD4+ T cells were negatively isolated. The TCR originated in a human donor with Susac syndrome. J is TRBJ2-5 and V is TRBV29-1; 7 bases match TRBD2. Sequenced sample: CD8+ T cells from PBMCs. Written as DNA, the CDR3 is TGCAGCGTTGGGGCGGGAGCCGGTCGGGAGACCCAGTACTTC. Encoded protein: CSVGAGAGRETQYF.